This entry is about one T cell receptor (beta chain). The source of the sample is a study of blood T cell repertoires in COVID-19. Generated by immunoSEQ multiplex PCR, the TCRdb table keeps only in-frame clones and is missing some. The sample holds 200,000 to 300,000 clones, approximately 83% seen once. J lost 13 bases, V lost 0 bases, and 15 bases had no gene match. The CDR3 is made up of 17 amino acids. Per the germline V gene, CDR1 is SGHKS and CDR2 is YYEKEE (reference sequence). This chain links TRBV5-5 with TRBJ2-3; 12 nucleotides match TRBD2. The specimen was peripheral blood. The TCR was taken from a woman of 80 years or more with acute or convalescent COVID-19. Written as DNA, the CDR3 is TGTGCCAGCAGCTTGGCTTGGCCACTAGCGGGGGGCCAGGGAAAGTATTTT. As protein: CASSLAWPLAGGQGKYF.